Sequencing of this T cell receptor beta chain was carried out in a study of cytomegalovirus exposure and HLA in healthy donors. General study points: The study found most TCR sequences rare, yet found some public TCRs in many donors. Among the sequence variants, a highly shared cluster was likely an artifact of sequencing. Reportedly, fewer N-insertions than the roughly 700-donor mean appeared in an Asian-associated ancestry cluster in a later analysis.

13 Jbeta primers and 60 Vbeta primers were used for the PCR. Libraries were prepared by immunoSEQ multiplex PCR; TCRdb keeps only in-frame clonotypes and omits some of them. Of more than 100,000 clones in the sample, under 85% were seen once. The CDR3 totals 14 residues. The J segment lost 7 bases and the V segment lost 2 bases, leaving 3 bases of the junction unmatched. Germline V CDR1 and CDR2: SGHDT, YYEEEE. A note on this clone: Antigen unknown.

What was sequenced was PBMCs. This sequence originates from a woman aged 45-59 years in good health and CMV-seropositive. This chain connects TRBV5-6 to TRBJ1-2, with 12 bases identical to TRBD1. DNA for the CDR3: TGTGCCAGCAGCTTAGGGACAGGGGGCTTTGGCTACACCTTC. It yields the protein CASSLGTGGFGYTF.